A selection of T cell receptor beta chains follows, all from one sample in a study of T-cell reconstitution after alpha-beta-depleted transplantation in children. TCRdb reanalysed the PCR reads using MiXCR and keeps one entry per CDR3 protein. The sample has 200,000 to 250,000 distinct CDR3 sequences, about 12% seen once; the top ten hold around 2.8%. The specimen was PBMCs from the stem cell graft donor, collected from the stem cell graft. These receptors were collected from a human donor who donated a stem cell graft to a child with acute lymphoblastic leukemia. The CDR3 runs from the conserved cysteine through the conserved F or W. The size entry is marked missing in some rows and otherwise reads once, few, many or a size class.

CDR3 protein: CASSPGQVYYEQYF; clone size: many; J gene: TRBJ2-7; V gene: TRBV18
CDR3 protein: CASSLIPRVLTDTQYF; clone size: many; J gene: TRBJ2-3; V gene: TRBV7-2
CDR3 protein: CSVAGGSSYEQYF; clone size: many; J gene: TRBJ2-7; V gene: TRBV29-1
CDR3 protein: CAISESQGTEAFF; clone size: many; J gene: TRBJ1-1; V gene: TRBV10-3
CDR3 protein: CSVEDLRDRGNEQFF; clone size: many; J gene: TRBJ2-1; V gene: TRBV29-1
CDR3 protein: CASSYAGRLNEQYF; clone size: many; J gene: TRBJ2-7; V gene: TRBV6-5
CDR3 protein: CASSKTKMGQFF; clone size: many; J gene: TRBJ2-1; V gene: TRBV28
CDR3 protein: CSAAGRETQYF; clone size: many; J gene: TRBJ2-5; V gene: TRBV20-1
CDR3 protein: CASSYDRGTGANVLTF; clone size: .; J gene: TRBJ2-6; V gene: TRBV4-3
CDR3 protein: CASSQLGRSGNTEAFF; clone size: many; J gene: TRBJ1-1; V gene: TRBV4-2
CDR3 protein: CASSLGIRKVTDTQYF; clone size: many; J gene: TRBJ2-3; V gene: TRBV5-1
CDR3 protein: CATSESGLDSYNEQFF; clone size: many; J gene: TRBJ2-1; V gene: TRBV24-1
CDR3 protein: CASSQTESGNTIYF; clone size: many; J gene: TRBJ1-3; V gene: TRBV14
CDR3 protein: CASSFNPGVVRQPQHF; clone size: many; J gene: TRBJ1-5; V gene: TRBV7-2
CDR3 protein: CASRPSTTDYEQYF; clone size: many; J gene: TRBJ2-7; V gene: TRBV7-9
CDR3 protein: CASSDSYLPQRETQYF; clone size: .; J gene: TRBJ2-5; V gene: TRBV6-4
CDR3 protein: CASSELRTGASGYTF; clone size: .; J gene: TRBJ1-2; V gene: TRBV2
CDR3 protein: CSVEGTDSYNEQFF; clone size: many; J gene: TRBJ2-1; V gene: TRBV29-1
CDR3 protein: CSAIFRVGETQYF; clone size: many; J gene: TRBJ2-5; V gene: TRBV20-1
CDR3 protein: CASSLRGGPYEQYF; clone size: many; J gene: TRBJ2-7; V gene: TRBV7-2
CDR3 protein: CASSQVGTGYKNTEAFF; clone size: many; J gene: TRBJ1-1; V gene: TRBV4-3
CDR3 protein: CASRRQGMFDEQYF; clone size: .; J gene: TRBJ2-7; V gene: TRBV6-1
CDR3 protein: CASRASTYNEQFF; clone size: .; J gene: TRBJ2-1; V gene: TRBV5-1
CDR3 protein: CASSDRARTDTQYF; clone size: many; J gene: TRBJ2-3; V gene: TRBV2
CDR3 protein: CAISVGGTGGSYEQYF; clone size: .; J gene: TRBJ2-7; V gene: TRBV10-3
CDR3 protein: CASSLSPTNTQYF; clone size: .; J gene: TRBJ2-3; V gene: TRBV6-2/TRBV6-3
CDR3 protein: CASQLGSYGYTF; clone size: many; J gene: TRBJ1-2; V gene: TRBV19
CDR3 protein: CASSQGTQRRGYTF; clone size: many; J gene: TRBJ1-2; V gene: TRBV4-3
CDR3 protein: CASSLTSGGANEQFF; clone size: many; J gene: TRBJ2-1; V gene: TRBV7-2
CDR3 protein: CASSLEQPTDTQYF; clone size: many; J gene: TRBJ2-3; V gene: TRBV5-5
CDR3 protein: CASSPGQPETQYF; clone size: many; J gene: TRBJ2-5; V gene: TRBV28
CDR3 protein: CASSPWGANTGELFF; clone size: few; J gene: TRBJ2-2; V gene: TRBV19
CDR3 protein: CASSQGPLEGYTF; clone size: many; J gene: TRBJ1-2; V gene: TRBV4-2
CDR3 protein: CASSAGGDSTDTQYF; clone size: many; J gene: TRBJ2-3; V gene: TRBV9
CDR3 protein: CASSPQGTWAGNTIYF; clone size: many; J gene: TRBJ1-3; V gene: TRBV12-3/TRBV12-4
CDR3 protein: CASSPGQGGGYTF; clone size: many; J gene: TRBJ1-2; V gene: TRBV5-1